The rows below give T cell receptor beta chains drawn from one sample of a study of OX40 agonist ivuxolimab in advanced cancers. Sequenced by immunoSEQ multiplex PCR; TCRdb stores in-frame clones only, minus some. The sample records roughly 45,000 clones, 75% to 90% being singletons. The sequenced sample was CD4+ or CD8+ T cells sorted from blood, obtained in a trial of the OX40 agonist ivuxolimab. These receptors all come from an adult with an advanced solid tumor such as melanoma, head and neck, liver or kidney cancer. CDR3s include the opening cysteine and the closing phenylalanine or tryptophan. The D gene is left open where the match is weak. The size entry is marked missing in some rows and otherwise reads once, few, many or a size class.

V gene	clone size	J gene	D gene	CDR3 DNA	CDR3 protein
TRBV5-6	few	TRBJ1-5	TRBD1	TGTGCCAGCAGCCACGGGGACAGGGGGAATCAGCCCCAGCATTTT	CASSHGDRGNQPQHF
TRBV7-6	.	TRBJ1-4	.	TGTGCCAGCAGCGCCCGTCCGAGTCCTGGAAATGAAAAACTGTTTTTT	CASSARPSPGNEKLFF
TRBV4-1	.	TRBJ1-2	.	TGCGCCAGCAGCCTTCCCGGGGGGGGCTATGGCTACACCTTC	CASSLPGGGYGYTF
TRBV5-4	.	TRBJ2-7	.	TGTGCCAGCAGCTTGTACTCCTACGAGCAGTACTTC	CASSLYSYEQYF
TRBV28	.	TRBJ1-1	.	TGTGCCAGCAACCCTACAGGCTTAAACACTGAAGCTTTCTTT	CASNPTGLNTEAFF
TRBV7-7	.	TRBJ2-2	.	TGTGCCAGCAGCTTGGTGGGACCAGAAGGGTCCGGGGAGCTGTTTTTT	CASSLVGPEGSGELFF
TRBV5-7	.	TRBJ1-1	.	TGTGCCAGCAGCTTGGGGACGAACACTGAAGCTTTCTTT	CASSLGTNTEAFF
TRBV7-9	.	TRBJ2-3	TRBD1	TGTGCCAGCAGCTTAGTAAATGGAGGGGGACAGGGGACAGATACGCAGTATTTT	CASSLVNGGGQGTDTQYF
TRBV7-8	.	TRBJ2-5	.	TGTGCCAGCAGCTTAGAAGGGGCGGGGCACTACCAAGAGACCCAGTACTTC	CASSLEGAGHYQETQYF
TRBV12-5	.	TRBJ1-6	.	TGTGCTAGTGGGTCCTTCGGTTCACCCCTCCACTTT	CASGSFGSPLHF
TRBV9	.	TRBJ2-1	TRBD1	TGTGCCAGCAGCCCCCGACAGGGCTCCTACAATGAGCAGTTCTTC	CASSPRQGSYNEQFF
TRBV19	.	TRBJ2-1	TRBD1	TGTGCCAGTAGTATAGTGGGGACAGGGGTACGACGCACCCAGTTCTTC	CASSIVGTGVRRTQFF
TRBV28	.	TRBJ2-2	TRBD2	TGTGCCAGCAGTGACGAAGGGACTAGCGGGGGGGCCCTCGGGGAGCTGTTTTTT	CASSDEGTSGGALGELFF
TRBV6-5	once	TRBJ2-1	.	TGTGCCAGCAGTTACAGGGGGAACAATGAGCAGTTCTTC	CASSYRGNNEQFF
TRBV7-9	.	TRBJ1-2	TRBD1	TGTGCCAGCAGTCTCGGGACAGGGGGCAACTATGGCTACACCTTC	CASSLGTGGNYGYTF
TRBV6-5	once	TRBJ2-7	TRBD1	TGTGCCAGCAGTTACCCCGGGACAGGGACCTACGAGCAGTACTTC	CASSYPGTGTYEQYF
TRBV27	.	TRBJ2-3	.	TGTGCCAGCAGTGCCTTCCAGGGGCGCACAGATACGCAGTATTTT	CASSAFQGRTDTQYF
TRBV11-3	.	TRBJ1-5	.	TGTGCCAGCAGCGGTACAGGTTCCCAGCATTTT	CASSGTGSQHF
TRBV21-1	.	TRBJ1-5	.	TGTGCCAGCAGCAAAGGTAGGGGCAATCAGCCCCAGCATTTT	CASSKGRGNQPQHF
TRBV5-4	.	TRBJ1-6	.	TGTGCCAGCAGCTTCTCAGGGGTCTCACCCCTCCACTTT	CASSFSGVSPLHF
TRBV7-2	.	TRBJ2-7	.	TGTGCCAGCAGCTTATCGGGCGCCGGCTACGAGCAGTACTTC	CASSLSGAGYEQYF
TRBV30	.	TRBJ2-3	TRBD1	TGTGCCTGGAGGGACAGGGGTGATACGCAGTATTTT	CAWRDRGDTQYF
TRBV19	.	TRBJ2-2	TRBD2	TGTGCCAGTAGTCCAGCGGGGTACACCGGGGAGCTGTTTTTT	CASSPAGYTGELFF
TRBV10-3	once	TRBJ1-2	.	TGTGCCATCAGGCTACTGGAAGGCTACACCTTC	CAIRLLEGYTF
TRBV6-5	once	TRBJ2-3	.	TGTGCCAGCAGTCTCCGGGGTCCTAGCACAGATACGCAGTATTTT	CASSLRGPSTDTQYF
TRBV4-1	.	TRBJ1-1	.	TGCGCCAGCAGCCAAGATCAGGGCGCTGAAGCTTTCTTT	CASSQDQGAEAFF
TRBV2	.	TRBJ2-5	TRBD2	TGTGCCAGCACCTACCCCCTAGCGGGCACCCCCGGGGGGGAGACCCAGTACTTC	CASTYPLAGTPGGETQYF
TRBV14	.	TRBJ2-5	.	TGTGCCAGCAGTCTGGGGGTCCAGGAGACCCAGTACTTC	CASSLGVQETQYF